A single sample gave rise to the 5 T cell receptor beta chains below, sequenced in a study of T cell changes during pregnancy in multiple sclerosis. The table came from immunoSEQ multiplex PCR; TCRdb's copy has only in-frame clones and leaves some out. The sample has 60,000 to 95,000 clones; around nine tenths are singletons. Sequences were derived from CD4+ T cells from peripheral blood mononuclear cells, sampled before pregnancy. The receptors here all came from a female donor with multiple sclerosis, enrolled in a pregnancy study.

The J gene is TRBJ2-5, the V gene TRBV6-5, with D tentatively TRBD1 (5 bases). Germline assignment: CDR1 MNHEY and CDR2 SVGAGI. Deletions cut 6 bases from V and 4 bases from J, with 6 bases between. The CDR3 covers 11 residues. The CDR3 DNA reads as TGTGCCAGCAGAGGGGTAGAGACCCAGTACTTC. As protein: CASRGVETQYF.

This chain joins TRBV7-9 and TRBJ1-4; 7 bases align to TRBD1. This CDR3 has 14 amino acids. Germline assignment: CDR1 SEHNR and CDR2 FQNEAQ (reference sequence). The ends lost 4 bases at V and 8 bases at J; junction bases unmatched: 7. CDR3 sequence: CASSSRDRGEKLFF. For the CDR3, the DNA is TGTGCCAGCAGCTCCCGGGACAGAGGAGAAAAACTGTTTTTT.

The chain has TRBV29-1 and TRBJ2-1; a possible D gene is TRBD1 (6 bases). V lost 7 bases, J lost 6 bases, and 13 bases lay in between. Germline V gene sequence: CDR1 SQVTM, CDR2 ANQGSEA. The CDR3 is 12 residues long. The DNA of the CDR3 is TGCAGCGCCAGAAACAGGGCCAATGAGCAGTTCTTC. Translated: CSARNRANEQFF.

As concerns this clone: The same CDR3 can be traced to other DNA sequences in this sample. The chain recombines TRBV4-2 with TRBJ1-1; D is unclear. CDR3 length: 14 residues. Trimming took off 0 bases at V and 1 base at J, with 6 bases between the two ends. The germline gives CDR1 LGHNA, CDR2 YNFKEQ. CDR3 region: CASSQDRQNTEAFF. CDR3 sequence (DNA): TGTGCCAGCAGCCAAGACAGACAGAACACTGAAGCTTTCTTT.

The CDR3 sequence: CASSLSSGGFYEQYF. The CDR3 DNA sequence: TGTGCCAGCAGCTTATCTAGCGGGGGGTTCTACGAGCAGTACTTC. The V gene is TRBV7-6, the J gene TRBJ2-7, with TRBD2 matching 11 bases. This CDR3 region has 15 residues. Germline CDR1 SGHVS, CDR2 FNYEAQ. V gave up 2 bases and J gave up 3 bases; unmatched junction bases: 3.